The subject of this entry is one T cell receptor beta chain. Germline V gene data show CDR1 as MNHEY and CDR2 as SVGEGT. J was trimmed by 0 bases and V by 2 bases; bases with no gene match: 7. CDR3 length: 17 amino acids. This specimen comes from a study of immune characterization of retroperitoneal liposarcoma. Using its own MiXCR run on the PCR reads, TCRdb lists one record per CDR3 protein. Counted here are around 11,000 distinct CDR3 sequences, around half occurring once; the ten biggest clones make up 10%. The chain is built from TRBV6-2 or TRBV6-3 and TRBJ2-5, with 9 bases identical to TRBD2. The sequenced sample was tumor tissue. This sequence was found in a female donor with retroperitoneal liposarcoma. The CDR3: CASSYVSGGPDQETQYF. CDR3 nucleotide sequence: TGTGCCAGCAGTTACGTTAGCGGGGGCCCGGACCAAGAGACCCAGTACTTC.